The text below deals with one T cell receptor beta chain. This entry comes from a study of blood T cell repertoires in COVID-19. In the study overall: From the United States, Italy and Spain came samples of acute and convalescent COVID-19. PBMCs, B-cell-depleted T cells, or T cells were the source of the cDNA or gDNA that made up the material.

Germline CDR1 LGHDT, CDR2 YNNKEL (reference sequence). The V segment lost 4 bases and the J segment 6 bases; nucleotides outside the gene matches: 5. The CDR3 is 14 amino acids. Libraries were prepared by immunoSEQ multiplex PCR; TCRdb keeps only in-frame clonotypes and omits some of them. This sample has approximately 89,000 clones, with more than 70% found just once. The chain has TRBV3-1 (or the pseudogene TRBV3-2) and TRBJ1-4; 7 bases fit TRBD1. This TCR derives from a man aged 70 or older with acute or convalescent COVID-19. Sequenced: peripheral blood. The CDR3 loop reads CASSRQGLDEKLFF. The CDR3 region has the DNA TGTGCCAGCAGCCGACAGGGATTGGATGAAAAACTGTTTTTT.